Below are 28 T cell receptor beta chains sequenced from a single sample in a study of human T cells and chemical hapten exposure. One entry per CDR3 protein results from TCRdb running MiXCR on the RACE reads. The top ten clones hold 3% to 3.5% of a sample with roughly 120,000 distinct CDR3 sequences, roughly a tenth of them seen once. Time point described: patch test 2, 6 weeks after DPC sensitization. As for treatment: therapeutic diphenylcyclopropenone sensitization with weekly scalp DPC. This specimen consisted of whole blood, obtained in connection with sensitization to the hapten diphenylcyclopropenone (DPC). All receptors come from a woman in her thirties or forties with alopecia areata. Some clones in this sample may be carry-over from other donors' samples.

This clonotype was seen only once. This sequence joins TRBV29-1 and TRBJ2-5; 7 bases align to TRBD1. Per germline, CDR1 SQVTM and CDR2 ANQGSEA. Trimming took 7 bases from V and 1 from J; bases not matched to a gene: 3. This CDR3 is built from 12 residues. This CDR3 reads CSAQGVQETQYF. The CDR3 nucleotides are TGCAGCGCGCAGGGGGTCCAAGAGACCCAGTACTTC. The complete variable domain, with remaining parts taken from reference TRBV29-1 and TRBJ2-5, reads SAVISQKPSRDICQRGTSLTIQCQVDSQVTMMFWYRQQPGQSLTLIATANQGSEATYESGFVIDKFPISRPNLTFSTLTVSNMSPEDSSIYLCSAQGVQETQYFGPGTRLLVL.

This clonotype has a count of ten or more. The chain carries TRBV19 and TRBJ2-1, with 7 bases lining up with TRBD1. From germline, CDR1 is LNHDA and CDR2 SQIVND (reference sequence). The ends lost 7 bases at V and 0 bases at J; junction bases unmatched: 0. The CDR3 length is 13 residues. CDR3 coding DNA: TGTGCCAGTAACAGGGGCTCCTACAATGAGCAGTTCTTC. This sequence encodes CASNRGSYNEQFF.

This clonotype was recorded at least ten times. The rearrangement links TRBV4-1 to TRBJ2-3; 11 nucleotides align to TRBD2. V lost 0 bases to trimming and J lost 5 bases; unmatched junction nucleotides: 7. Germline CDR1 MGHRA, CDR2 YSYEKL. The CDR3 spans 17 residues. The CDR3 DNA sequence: TGCGCCAGCAGCCAAGATCTTAGCGGGGGGGATGTAGATACGCAGTATTTT. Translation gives CASSQDLSGGDVDTQYF.

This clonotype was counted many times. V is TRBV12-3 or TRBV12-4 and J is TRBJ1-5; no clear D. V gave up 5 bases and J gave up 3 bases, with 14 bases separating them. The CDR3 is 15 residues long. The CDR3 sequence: CASSPFRTANQPQHF. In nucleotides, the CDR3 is TGTGCCAGCAGTCCCTTCCGGACGGCCAATCAGCCCCAGCATTTT.

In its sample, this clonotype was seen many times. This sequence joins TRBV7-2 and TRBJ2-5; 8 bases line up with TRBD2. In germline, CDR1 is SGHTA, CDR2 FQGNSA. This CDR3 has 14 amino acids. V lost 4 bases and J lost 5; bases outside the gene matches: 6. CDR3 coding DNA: TGTGCCAGCAGCTCCAGCGGGGGAAGGGAGACCCAGTACTTC. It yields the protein CASSSSGGRETQYF.

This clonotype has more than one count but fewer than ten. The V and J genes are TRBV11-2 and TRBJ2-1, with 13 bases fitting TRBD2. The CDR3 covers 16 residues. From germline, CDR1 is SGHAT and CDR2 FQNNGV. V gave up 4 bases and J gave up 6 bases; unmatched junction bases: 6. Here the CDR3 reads CASSSVTSGGPNEQFF. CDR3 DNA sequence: TGTGCCAGCAGCTCGGTGACTAGCGGGGGGCCCAATGAGCAGTTCTTC.

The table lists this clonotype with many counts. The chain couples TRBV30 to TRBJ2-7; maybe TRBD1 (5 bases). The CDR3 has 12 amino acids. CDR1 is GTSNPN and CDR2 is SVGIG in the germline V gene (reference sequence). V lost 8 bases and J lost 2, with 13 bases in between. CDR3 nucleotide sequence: TGTGCCCATCGCCAGGGCGCCTACGAGCAGTACTTC. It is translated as CAHRQGAYEQYF. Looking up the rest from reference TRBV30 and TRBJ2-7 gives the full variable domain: SQTIHQWPATLVQPVGSPLSLECTVEGTSNPNLYWYRQAAGRGLQLLFYSVGIGQISSEVPQNLSASRPQDRQFILSSKKLLLSDSGFYLCAHRQGAYEQYFGPGTRLTVT.

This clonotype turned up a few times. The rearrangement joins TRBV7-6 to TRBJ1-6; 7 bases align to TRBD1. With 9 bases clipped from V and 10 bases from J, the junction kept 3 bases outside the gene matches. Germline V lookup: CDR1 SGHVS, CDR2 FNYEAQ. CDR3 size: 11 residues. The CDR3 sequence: CARGGGSPLHF. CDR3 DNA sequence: TGTGCCAGGGGAGGGGGCTCACCCCTCCACTTT.

The CDR3 DNA sequence: TGCGCCAGCAGCTGGACAGGGGGCGCTTGGACAGATACGCAGTATTTT. As protein: CASSWTGGAWTDTQYF. The chain carries TRBV5-1 and TRBJ2-3; 11 nucleotides line up with TRBD1. CDR1 and CDR2 from the germline V gene are SGHRS and YFSETQ. Trimming removed 3 bases from V and 3 bases from J; junction bases left unmatched: 6. This CDR3 has 16 residues.

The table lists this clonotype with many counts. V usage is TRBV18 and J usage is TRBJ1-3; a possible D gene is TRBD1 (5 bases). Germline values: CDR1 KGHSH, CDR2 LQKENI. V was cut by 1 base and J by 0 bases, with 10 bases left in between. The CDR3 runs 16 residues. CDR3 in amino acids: CASSPQDNSSGNTIYF. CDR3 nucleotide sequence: TGTGCCAGCTCACCACAGGACAACAGCTCTGGAAACACCATATATTTT.

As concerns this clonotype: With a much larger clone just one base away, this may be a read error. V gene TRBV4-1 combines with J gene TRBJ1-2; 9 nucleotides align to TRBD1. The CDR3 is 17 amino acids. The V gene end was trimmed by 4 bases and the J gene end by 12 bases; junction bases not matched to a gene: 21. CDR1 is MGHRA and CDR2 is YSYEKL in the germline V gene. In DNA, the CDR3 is TGCGCCAGCAGCCCAAACACAGGGGGCGCAAGTATTGGAGGCCACACCTTC. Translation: CASSPNTGGASIGGHTF.

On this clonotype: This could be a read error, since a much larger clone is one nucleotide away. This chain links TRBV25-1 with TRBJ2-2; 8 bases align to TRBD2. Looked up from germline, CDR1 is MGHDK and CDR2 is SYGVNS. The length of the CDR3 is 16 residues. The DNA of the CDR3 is TGTGCCAACAGTGACCCCGGACTAGCCCCGACCGGGGAGCTGTTTTTT. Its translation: CANSDPGLAPTGELFF.

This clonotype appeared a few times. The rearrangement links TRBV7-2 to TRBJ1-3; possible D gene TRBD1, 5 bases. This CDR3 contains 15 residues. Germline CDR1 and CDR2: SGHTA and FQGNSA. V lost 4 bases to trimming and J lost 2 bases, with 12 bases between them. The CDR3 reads CASSSPRGAGNTIYF. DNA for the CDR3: TGTGCCAGCAGCTCCCCACGGGGGGCTGGAAACACCATATATTTT.

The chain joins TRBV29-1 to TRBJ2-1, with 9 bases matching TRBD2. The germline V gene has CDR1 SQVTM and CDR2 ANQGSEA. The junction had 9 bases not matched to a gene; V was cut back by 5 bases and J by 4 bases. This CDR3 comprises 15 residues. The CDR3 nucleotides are TGCAGCGTTTCCGACACTAGCGGGTTTTACAATGAGCAGTTCTTC. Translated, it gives CSVSDTSGFYNEQFF.

The CDR3: CASSYGTGGTSEAFF. CDR3 DNA sequence: TGTGCCAGCAGTTACGGGACAGGGGGGACCTCTGAAGCTTTCTTT. The chain links TRBV27 to TRBJ1-1; TRBD1 matches 11 bases. Per germline, CDR1 MNHEY and CDR2 SMNVEV (reference sequence). The length of the CDR3 is 15 residues. J gave up 6 bases and V 4 bases, and 7 bases lay outside the gene matches.

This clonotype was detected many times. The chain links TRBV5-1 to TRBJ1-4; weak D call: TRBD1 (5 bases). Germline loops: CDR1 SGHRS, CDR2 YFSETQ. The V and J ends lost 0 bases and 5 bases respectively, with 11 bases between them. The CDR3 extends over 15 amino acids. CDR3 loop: CASSLEGRVNEKLFF. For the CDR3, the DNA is TGCGCCAGCAGCTTGGAAGGCAGGGTAAATGAAAAACTGTTTTTT.

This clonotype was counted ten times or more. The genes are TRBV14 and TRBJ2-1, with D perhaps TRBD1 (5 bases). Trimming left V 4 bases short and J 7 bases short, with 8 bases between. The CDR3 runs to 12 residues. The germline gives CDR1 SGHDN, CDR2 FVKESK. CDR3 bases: TGTGCCAGCAGCCTTCAGGGAAATGAGCAGTTCTTC. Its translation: CASSLQGNEQFF.

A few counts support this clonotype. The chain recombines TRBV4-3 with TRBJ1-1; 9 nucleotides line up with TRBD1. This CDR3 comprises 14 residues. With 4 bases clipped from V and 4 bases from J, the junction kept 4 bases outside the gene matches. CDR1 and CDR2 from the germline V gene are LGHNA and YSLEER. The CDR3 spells CASSRTGGVTEAFF. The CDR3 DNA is TGCGCCAGCAGCCGAACAGGGGGCGTCACTGAAGCTTTCTTT.

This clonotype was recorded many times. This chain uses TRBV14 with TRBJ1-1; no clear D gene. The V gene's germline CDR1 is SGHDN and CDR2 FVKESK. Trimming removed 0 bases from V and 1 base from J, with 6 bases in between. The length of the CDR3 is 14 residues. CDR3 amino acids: CASSQDQRNTEAFF. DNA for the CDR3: TGTGCCAGCAGCCAAGATCAAAGGAACACTGAAGCTTTCTTT.

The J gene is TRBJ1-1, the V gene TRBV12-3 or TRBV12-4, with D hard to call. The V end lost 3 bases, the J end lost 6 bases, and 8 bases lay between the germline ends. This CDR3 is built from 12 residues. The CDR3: CASSFRVSEAFF. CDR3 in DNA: TGTGCCAGCAGTTTCCGGGTGTCTGAAGCTTTCTTT.

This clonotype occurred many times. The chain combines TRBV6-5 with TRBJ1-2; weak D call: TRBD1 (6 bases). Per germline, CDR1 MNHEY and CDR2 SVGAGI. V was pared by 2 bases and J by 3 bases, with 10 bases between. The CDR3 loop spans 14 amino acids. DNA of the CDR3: TGTGCCAGCAGTTACGGGGGGCCTTACTATGGCTACACCTTC. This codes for CASSYGGPYYGYTF.

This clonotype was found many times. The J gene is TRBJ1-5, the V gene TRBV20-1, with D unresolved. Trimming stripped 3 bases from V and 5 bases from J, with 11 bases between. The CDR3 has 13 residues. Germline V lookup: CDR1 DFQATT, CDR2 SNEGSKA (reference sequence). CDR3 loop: CSASIFFDQPQHF. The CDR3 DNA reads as TGCAGTGCTAGTATATTCTTCGATCAGCCCCAGCATTTT.

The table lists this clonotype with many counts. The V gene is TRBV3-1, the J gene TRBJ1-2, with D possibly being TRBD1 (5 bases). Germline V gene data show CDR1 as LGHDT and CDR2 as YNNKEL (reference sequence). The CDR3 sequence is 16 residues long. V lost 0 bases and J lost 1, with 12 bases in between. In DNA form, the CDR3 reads TGTGCCAGCAGCCAAGAAACAGGAGGAAATAACTATGGCTACACCTTC. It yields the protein CASSQETGGNNYGYTF.

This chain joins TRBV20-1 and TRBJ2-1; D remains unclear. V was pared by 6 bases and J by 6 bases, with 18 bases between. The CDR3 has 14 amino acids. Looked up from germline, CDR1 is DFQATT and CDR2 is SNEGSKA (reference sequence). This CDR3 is CSAPFLGPGNEQFF. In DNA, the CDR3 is TGCAGTGCCCCCTTTCTAGGGCCAGGCAATGAGCAGTTCTTC.

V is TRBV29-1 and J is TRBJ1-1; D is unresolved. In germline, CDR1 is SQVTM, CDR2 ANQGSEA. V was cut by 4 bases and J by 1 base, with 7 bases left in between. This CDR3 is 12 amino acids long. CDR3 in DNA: TGCAGCGTTGCCAGCTCGAACACTGAAGCTTTCTTT. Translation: CSVASSNTEAFF.

This CDR3 is CASSRLAVGQETQYF. The CDR3 coding sequence is TGCGCCAGCAGCCGACTAGCGGTCGGGCAAGAGACCCAGTACTTC. This sequence joins TRBV5-1 and TRBJ2-5, with 9 nucleotides matching TRBD2. Germline V lookup: CDR1 SGHRS, CDR2 YFSETQ. The CDR3 is 15 residues long. V trimming: 4 bases; J trimming: 2 bases; junction bases outside the gene matches: 6.

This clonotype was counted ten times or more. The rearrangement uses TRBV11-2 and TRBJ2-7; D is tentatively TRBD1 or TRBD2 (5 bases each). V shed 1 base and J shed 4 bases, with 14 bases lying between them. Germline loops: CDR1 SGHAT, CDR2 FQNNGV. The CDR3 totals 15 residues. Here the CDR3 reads CASSLASPGPYEQYF. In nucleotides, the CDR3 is TGTGCCAGCAGCTTAGCGTCACCGGGGCCGTACGAGCAGTACTTC.

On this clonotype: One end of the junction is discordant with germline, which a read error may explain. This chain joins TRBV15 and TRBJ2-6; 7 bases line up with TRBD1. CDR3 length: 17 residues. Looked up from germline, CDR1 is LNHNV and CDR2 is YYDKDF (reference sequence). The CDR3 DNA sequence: TGTGCCACCAGCAGTAGACAGGGTACCTCTGGGGTCAACGTCCTGACTTTC. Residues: CATSSRQGTSGVNVLTF.